A selection of T cell receptor beta chains follows, all from one sample in a study of T cells in Graves' hyperthyroidism and ophthalmopathy. MiXCR was run by TCRdb on the multiplex PCR reads, yielding one entry per CDR3 protein. Of hundreds of thousands of distinct CDR3 sequences listed, roughly 15% are singletons. Sequencing was carried out using blood. These receptors originate from a woman in her forties or fifties with Graves' ophthalmopathy. Each CDR3 is given with its conserved first and last residue. D genes are given only for firm matches. Clone size is shown for a subset of rows, as once, few, many or a class of expanded clone.

v_gene: TRBV29-1; j_gene: TRBJ2-1; d_gene: TRBD1; abundance: .; CDR3aa: CNGQGMSNEQFF; CDR3nt: TGCAACGGACAGGGGATGAGCAATGAGCAGTTCTTC
v_gene: TRBV18; j_gene: TRBJ2-1; d_gene: .; abundance: many; CDR3aa: CASSPFGGKVGNEQFF; CDR3nt: TGTGCCAGCTCACCATTTGGCGGGAAGGTTGGGAATGAGCAGTTCTTC
v_gene: TRBV6-2/TRBV6-3; j_gene: TRBJ1-3; d_gene: .; abundance: .; CDR3aa: CASSQEVGSGNTIYF; CDR3nt: TGTGCCAGCAGTCAGGAGGTGGGATCTGGAAACACCATATATTTT
v_gene: TRBV6-1; j_gene: TRBJ2-6; d_gene: .; abundance: few; CDR3aa: CAIKRLGGANVLTF; CDR3nt: TGTGCCATCAAGAGACTGGGCGGGGCCAACGTCCTGACTTTC
v_gene: TRBV9; j_gene: TRBJ2-7; d_gene: .; abundance: many; CDR3aa: CASSVGGDRPTYEQYF; CDR3nt: TGTGCCAGCAGCGTAGGGGGGGACAGACCTACCTACGAGCAGTACTTC
v_gene: TRBV28; j_gene: TRBJ2-5; d_gene: .; abundance: many; CDR3aa: CASSLSSGLGETQYF; CDR3nt: TGTGCCAGCAGTTTATCGTCCGGGCTCGGAGAGACCCAGTACTTC
v_gene: TRBV4-1; j_gene: TRBJ1-1; d_gene: .; abundance: .; CDR3aa: CASSQDQGQTEAFF; CDR3nt: TGCGCCAGCAGCCAAGATCAAGGGCAAACTGAAGCTTTCTTT
v_gene: TRBV27; j_gene: TRBJ1-2; d_gene: TRBD1; abundance: few; CDR3aa: CASMKSGTVVYGYTF; CDR3nt: TGTGCCAGCATGAAGTCCGGGACAGTGGTCTATGGCTACACCTTC
v_gene: TRBV2; j_gene: TRBJ2-3; d_gene: TRBD2; abundance: many; CDR3aa: CASSEATSGRDTQYF; CDR3nt: TGTGCCAGCAGTGAAGCCACTAGCGGGAGGGATACGCAGTATTTT
v_gene: TRBV28; j_gene: TRBJ2-2; d_gene: TRBD1; abundance: many; CDR3aa: CASSKTGGMAGELFF; CDR3nt: TGTGCCAGCAGCAAGACAGGGGGCATGGCCGGGGAGCTGTTTTTT
v_gene: TRBV20-1; j_gene: TRBJ2-4; d_gene: TRBD2; abundance: few; CDR3aa: CSARRPGLAGVGTKNIQYF; CDR3nt: TGCAGTGCTAGAAGACCGGGACTAGCGGGAGTCGGGACCAAAAACATTCAGTACTTC
v_gene: TRBV10-3; j_gene: TRBJ1-6; d_gene: .; abundance: few; CDR3aa: CAITGSLVDNSPLHF; CDR3nt: TGTGCCATCACGGGCAGTCTAGTTGATAATTCACCCCTCCACTTT
v_gene: TRBV7-2; j_gene: TRBJ2-3; d_gene: .; abundance: many; CDR3aa: CASSSTARLRTDTQYF; CDR3nt: TGTGCCAGCAGCTCCACGGCGCGACTGCGCACAGATACGCAGTATTTT
v_gene: TRBV7-2; j_gene: TRBJ2-5; d_gene: TRBD1; abundance: many; CDR3aa: CASSLGRGLETQYF; CDR3nt: TGTGCCAGCAGCTTAGGCAGGGGGCTAGAGACCCAGTACTTC
v_gene: TRBV2; j_gene: TRBJ2-2; d_gene: TRBD1; abundance: many; CDR3aa: CASTRTGGAVGELFF; CDR3nt: TGTGCCAGCACCAGGACAGGGGGCGCCGTCGGGGAGCTGTTTTTT
v_gene: TRBV11-2; j_gene: TRBJ1-1; d_gene: .; abundance: .; CDR3aa: CASSRERVSGAFF; CDR3nt: TGTGCCAGCAGCCGCGAAAGGGTTTCTGGAGCTTTCTTT
v_gene: TRBV18; j_gene: TRBJ2-5; d_gene: .; abundance: many; CDR3aa: CASSPQETQYF; CDR3nt: TGTGCCAGCTCACCCCAAGAGACCCAGTACTTC
v_gene: TRBV28; j_gene: TRBJ2-1; d_gene: .; abundance: many; CDR3aa: CASRSQGTYNEQFF; CDR3nt: TGTGCCAGCAGATCACAAGGGACCTACAATGAGCAGTTCTTC
v_gene: TRBV5-5; j_gene: TRBJ2-2; d_gene: .; abundance: many; CDR3aa: CASSWVGDTGELFF; CDR3nt: TGTGCCAGCAGCTGGGTGGGTGACACCGGGGAGCTGTTTTTT
v_gene: TRBV5-1; j_gene: TRBJ2-1; d_gene: .; abundance: many; CDR3aa: CASSLDSEAYNEQFF; CDR3nt: TGCGCCAGCAGCTTGGACTCCGAAGCCTACAATGAGCAGTTCTTC